Listed below are T cell receptor beta chains from one sample, sequenced in a study of blood T cell repertoires in COVID-19. Sequencing used immunoSEQ multiplex PCR; TCRdb keeps in-frame clones, though not all of them. The data contain 80,000 or so clones, approximately 85% of them singletons. Sequencing used peripheral blood. Every receptor here comes from a man aged 60-69 years with COVID-19, enrolled during active disease. CDR3s include the opening cysteine and the closing phenylalanine or tryptophan. D genes are given only for firm matches. Rows give clone size only sometimes, using once, few, many, or a class for an expanded clone.

len,abundance,d_gene,j_gene,v_gene,CDR3nt,CDR3aa
13,once,NA,TRBJ2-2,TRBV7-9,TGTGCCAGCAGCGCCAGGGGTGGCGGGGAGCTGTTTTTT,CASSARGGGELFF
18,NA,TRBD2,TRBJ2-2,TRBV5-1,TGCGCCAGCAGCCCGTTGGTCCGGGGGGGCCGGACCTCCGGGGAGCTGTTTTTT,CASSPLVRGGRTSGELFF
15,NA,NA,TRBJ1-1,TRBV28,TGTGCCAGCAGTTCCCCCGGACAGATGAACACTGAAGCTTTCTTT,CASSSPGQMNTEAFF
16,NA,NA,TRBJ2-6,TRBV7-7,TGTGCCAGCAGCCCCCAATCAGGGTCTGGGGCCAACGTCCTGACTTTC,CASSPQSGSGANVLTF
15,NA,NA,TRBJ1-1,TRBV14,TGTGCCAGCAGCCAAGATCATGGGGGCTGGGGTGAAGCTTTCTTT,CASSQDHGGWGEAFF
12,NA,TRBD1,TRBJ1-2,TRBV30,TGTGCCTGGCGGCAACAGGGGTATGGCTACACCTTC,CAWRQQGYGYTF
14,NA,NA,TRBJ2-7,TRBV5-1,TGCGCCAGCAGCTTGGCTTACAGTATCTACGAGCAGTACTTC,CASSLAYSIYEQYF
15,NA,TRBD1,TRBJ1-1,TRBV7-6,TGTGCCAGCAGCTCGATGACAGGGGGTGGCACTGAAGCTTTCTTT,CASSSMTGGGTEAFF
15,few,TRBD2,TRBJ2-2,TRBV3-1/TRBV3-2,TGTGCCAGCACACTAGCGGGGTTAAACACCGGGGAGCTGTTTTTT,CASTLAGLNTGELFF
11,NA,NA,TRBJ1-5,TRBV28,TGTGCCAGCAGCAGCGACCAGCCCCAGCATTTT,CASSSDQPQHF
14,NA,TRBD1,TRBJ2-7,TRBV5-1,TGCGCCAGCAGCTTGACAGGGGAAGGCTACGAGCAGTACTTC,CASSLTGEGYEQYF
15,once,TRBD1,TRBJ2-7,TRBV27,TGTGCCAGCAGTTTGGCGGTGGGACAGTACTACGAGCAGTACTTC,CASSLAVGQYYEQYF
14,NA,NA,TRBJ1-6,TRBV5-5,TGTGCCAGCAGCTCCCCCCCCTCCAATTCACCCCTCCACTTT,CASSSPPSNSPLHF
14,NA,TRBD1,TRBJ2-3,TRBV5-4,TGTGCCAGCAGCGCGGGACAGGGGGCGGATACGCAGTATTTT,CASSAGQGADTQYF
14,many,NA,TRBJ1-2,TRBV2,TGTGCCAGCAAGAGGAGCCAACTACAATATGGCTACACCTTC,CASKRSQLQYGYTF
15,NA,TRBD1,TRBJ1-2,TRBV6-5,TGTGCCAGCAGGGGAACAGGGGGTACAACCTATGGCTACACCTTC,CASRGTGGTTYGYTF
17,NA,TRBD2,TRBJ2-1,TRBV4-1,TGCGCCAGCAGCCAAGCCTCTGGCGGGGGGCATTACAATGAGCAGTTCTTC,CASSQASGGGHYNEQFF
16,NA,NA,TRBJ2-7,TRBV12-1,TGTGCCAGCAGCTTTGCGCGGGCTAGCCCCTCCTACGAGCAGTACTTC,CASSFARASPSYEQYF
15,NA,TRBD2,TRBJ2-1,TRBV6-5,TGTGCCAGCAGATACTGGACTAGGATTGTCAATGAGCAGTTCTTC,CASRYWTRIVNEQFF
15,once,TRBD1,TRBJ2-5,TRBV5-1,TGCGCCAGCAGCTCCGGGACAGGGGATTGGGAGACCCAGTACTTC,CASSSGTGDWETQYF
15,NA,NA,TRBJ2-1,TRBV24-1,TGTGCCACCAGTGATTTGGGGGAGTCAAACAATGAGCAGTTCTTC,CATSDLGESNNEQFF
14,NA,TRBD1,TRBJ1-6,TRBV6-5,TGTGCCAGCCGAACACAGGGGAATGATTCACCCCTCCACTTT,CASRTQGNDSPLHF
14,NA,NA,TRBJ1-5,TRBV15,TGTGCCACCAGCAGAGATAGGGGTCATCAGCCCCAGCATTTT,CATSRDRGHQPQHF
15,once,NA,TRBJ2-7,TRBV5-1,TGCGCCAGCAGCCCCGGGGTTGGCGAGTTCTACGAGCAGTACTTC,CASSPGVGEFYEQYF
17,NA,TRBD2,TRBJ2-5,TRBV6-1,TGTGCCAGCAGTGACAGGCCCCTTAGGCGGGGGGACGGGACCCAGTACTTC,CASSDRPLRRGDGTQYF
14,NA,NA,TRBJ1-2,TRBV11-2,TGTGCCAGCAGCTTAGATTTCGAGCCGGGAGGCTACACCTTC,CASSLDFEPGGYTF
15,NA,TRBD2,TRBJ2-1,TRBV27,TGTGCCAGCAGTTTACCGGGGGGGCCCTACAATGAGCAGTTCTTC,CASSLPGGPYNEQFF
14,NA,NA,TRBJ2-1,TRBV19,TGTGCCACCGGCGGGGGACAGGTTTGGAGGGGGCAGTTCTTC,CATGGGQVWRGQFF
14,NA,NA,TRBJ2-3,TRBV5-1,TGCGCCAGCAGCTCGGGAAGCCGGGCAGATACGCAGTATTTT,CASSSGSRADTQYF
15,NA,TRBD1,TRBJ2-7,TRBV6-5,TGTGCCAGCAGTTCAGCCGGGACAGAGTCCTACGAGCAGTACTTC,CASSSAGTESYEQYF
14,NA,NA,TRBJ1-1,TRBV3-1/TRBV3-2,TGTGCCAGCAGCCAAGAGGGGGGTTCCACTGAAGCTTTCTTT,CASSQEGGSTEAFF
13,once,NA,TRBJ1-1,TRBV7-6,TGTGCCAGCGGCAACAGTGTGAACACTGAAGCTTTCTTT,CASGNSVNTEAFF
17,NA,NA,TRBJ1-4,TRBV4-1,TGCGCCAGCAGCCAAGAAAGAGCATTGCAGGGAGGGGAAAAACTGTTTTTT,CASSQERALQGGEKLFF
13,NA,TRBD1,TRBJ1-1,TRBV2,TGTGCCAGCCGGGGACAGGGTGAGGGTGAAGCTTTCTTT,CASRGQGEGEAFF
14,NA,NA,TRBJ2-5,TRBV5-1,TGCGCCAGCAGCTCCGGACAGACTCAAGAGACCCAGTACTTC,CASSSGQTQETQYF
18,NA,TRBD2,TRBJ2-1,TRBV30,TGTGCCTGGAGTGTACGTAGCGGGAGGGCCTCGCTCTACAATGAGCAGTTCTTC,CAWSVRSGRASLYNEQFF
14,NA,NA,TRBJ1-6,TRBV19,TGTGCCAGTAGTATAACACCTGCTAATTCACCCCTCCACTTT,CASSITPANSPLHF
13,NA,NA,TRBJ2-3,TRBV10-3,TGTGCCATCGCAGGGGGGAGCACAGATACGCAGTATTTT,CAIAGGSTDTQYF
13,NA,TRBD2,TRBJ2-7,TRBV19,TGTGCCAGCGGGACTAGCTTTAAGAGCGAGCAGTACTTC,CASGTSFKSEQYF
16,few,TRBD2,TRBJ2-1,TRBV4-2,TGTGCCAGCAGCCAAGTCGCCGGGAGGGACTACAATGAGCAGTTCTTC,CASSQVAGRDYNEQFF
16,NA,TRBD1,TRBJ2-7,TRBV5-6,TGTGCCAGCAGCTGGGCCGGGACAGGACCTCCCTACGAGCAGTACTTC,CASSWAGTGPPYEQYF
13,few,NA,TRBJ1-1,TRBV11-2,TGTGCCAGCAGCCGGGGAGTGAACACTGAAGCTTTCTTT,CASSRGVNTEAFF
16,NA,NA,TRBJ1-6,TRBV20-1,TGCAGTGCTAGTAGGTTCGGGGGTGAGGCTAATTCACCCCTCCACTTT,CSASRFGGEANSPLHF
14,few,TRBD1,TRBJ1-5,TRBV28,TGTGCCAGCAGTCGGGACAGCTACAATCAGCCCCAGCATTTT,CASSRDSYNQPQHF
15,NA,NA,TRBJ2-1,TRBV5-1,TGCGCCAGCAGCCTGGTGGAGGGGGGGCGTGTTGAGCAGTTCTTC,CASSLVEGGRVEQFF
15,NA,TRBD1,TRBJ1-2,TRBV29-1,TGCAGCGCTCGACAGGGGGCCTCAACTAACTATGGCTACACCTTC,CSARQGASTNYGYTF
15,NA,TRBD2,TRBJ2-7,TRBV7-6,TGTGCCAGCAGCAGAGGGACTAGCGGTTCCTACGAGCAGTACTTC,CASSRGTSGSYEQYF
18,once,TRBD2,TRBJ2-3,TRBV12-5,TGTGCTAGTGGTTTTCGGGAGATACTAGCGGGACGGCCAGATACGCAGTATTTT,CASGFREILAGRPDTQYF